Following are 12 T cell receptor beta chains from one sample sequenced in a study of cytomegalovirus exposure and HLA in healthy donors. A multiplex PCR was run with 60 Vbeta primers and 13 Jbeta primers. The method was immunoSEQ multiplex PCR; TCRdb's version includes in-frame clones alone and lacks a portion of them. The table has over 50,000 clones, about 80% seen once. The sample was PBMCs. Receptors originate from a man aged 40-50 years in good health and CMV-seronegative.

This clone came up a few times. The chain combines TRBV5-1 with TRBJ1-1; weak D call: TRBD1 (6 bases). Germline CDR1 is SGHRS and CDR2 is YFSETQ. Between the trimmed V and J ends, which lost 0 bases and 5 bases, there was a span of 26 bases. The CDR3 has 19 amino acids. Here the CDR3 reads CASSLVAGATFTARTEAFF. In DNA form, the CDR3 reads TGCGCCAGCAGCTTGGTTGCAGGGGCGACCTTTACGGCCCGGACTGAAGCTTTCTTT.

The sample holds one count of this clone. The chain couples TRBV6-6 to TRBJ2-1, with 7 bases that match TRBD2. Germline CDR1 reads MNHNY; CDR2 reads SVGAGI (reference sequence). This CDR3 is 12 amino acids long. V dropped 7 bases and J dropped 6; count of bases not matched to a gene: 3. The CDR3 loop reads CASNVAGNEQFF. The DNA of the CDR3 is TGTGCCAGCAACGTAGCGGGCAATGAGCAGTTCTTC.

This chain connects TRBV15 to TRBJ1-2; D is uncertain. The CDR3 loop spans 15 amino acids. The ends were cut back, 1 base at V and 0 bases at J, with 9 bases in the middle. Per the germline V gene, CDR1 is LNHNV and CDR2 is YYDKDF (reference sequence). The DNA of the CDR3 is TGTGCCACCAGCAGAGCTTTGAGTACTAACTATGGCTACACCTTC. As protein: CATSRALSTNYGYTF.

This clone was found a few times. The gene calls are TRBV28 and TRBJ1-1; possibly TRBD1 for D (5 bases). This CDR3 contains 15 residues. Germline V gene lookup returns CDR1 MDHEN and CDR2 SYDVKM. V lost 4 bases, J lost 4 bases, and 16 bases lay in between. The chain's CDR3 is CASSSYRSWSTEAFF. The CDR3 DNA sequence: TGTGCCAGCAGTTCCTACAGGTCTTGGAGCACTGAAGCTTTCTTT.

CDR3 residues: CASSSEPGEETQYF. DNA for the CDR3: TGTGCCAGCAGTTCTGAGCCAGGGGAAGAGACCCAGTACTTC. V and J are TRBV28 and TRBJ2-5; D perhaps matches TRBD1 (6 bases). The V end lost 4 bases, the J end lost 3 bases, and 12 bases lay between the germline ends. Germline V gene data show CDR1 as MDHEN and CDR2 as SYDVKM. This CDR3 spans 14 amino acids. Complete variable domain (other parts from reference TRBV28 and TRBJ2-5): DVKVTQSSRYLVKRTGEKVFLECVQDMDHENMFWYRQDPGLGLRLIYFSYDVKMKEKGDIPEGYSVSREKKERFSLILESASTNQTSMYLCASSSEPGEETQYFGPGTRLLVL.

This clone was seen a few times. V usage is TRBV7-2 and J usage is TRBJ1-2; 9 nucleotides match TRBD1. The length of the CDR3 is 17 residues. The trim removed 1 base at V and 7 bases at J, leaving 13 bases unmatched. Germline CDR1 SGHTA, CDR2 FQGNSA. DNA of the CDR3: TGTGCCAGCAGCTTAGTGTTTTCCGGGACAGGGAGTGGTGGCTACACCTTC. Translating gives CASSLVFSGTGSGGYTF.

V gene TRBV7-8 combines with J gene TRBJ2-1; 11 nucleotides align to TRBD2. CDR3 length: 16 amino acids. The V segment lost 5 bases and the J segment 7 bases; nucleotides outside the gene matches: 10. Looked up from germline, CDR1 is SGHVS and CDR2 is FQNEAQ. CDR3 sequence: CASSPLAGGRKNEQFF. For the CDR3, the DNA is TGTGCCAGCAGCCCGCTAGCGGGGGGACGTAAGAATGAGCAGTTCTTC. Variable domain in full (rest from reference TRBV7-8 and TRBJ2-1): GAGVSQSPRYKVAKRGQDVALRCDPISGHVSLFWYQQALGQGPEFLTYFQNEAQLDKSGLPSDRFFAERPEGSVSTLKIQRTQQEDSAVYLCASSPLAGGRKNEQFFGPGTRLTVL.

This clone was detected only a few times. This chain joins TRBV4-3 and TRBJ2-2; 7 nucleotides align to TRBD2. The germline V gene encodes CDR1 LGHNA and CDR2 YSLEER. V was pared by 4 bases and J by 0 bases, with 5 bases of the junction left unmatched. This CDR3 spans 16 amino acids. CDR3 in DNA: TGCGCCAGCAGCCGACCGAGCGGGGCGAACACCGGGGAGCTGTTTTTT. Protein: CASSRPSGANTGELFF.

The genes are TRBV27 and TRBJ2-2; 9 nucleotides line up with TRBD2. Germline V gene sequence: CDR1 MNHEY, CDR2 SMNVEV (reference sequence). With 2 bases clipped from V and 7 bases from J, the junction kept 8 bases outside the gene matches. This CDR3 has 16 amino acids. The CDR3 DNA is TGTGCCAGCAGTTTAGGGGCGGGGGGGCCTGACGGGGAGCTGTTTTTT. Translation gives CASSLGAGGPDGELFF.

The chain joins TRBV29-1 to TRBJ1-2, with TRBD1 identical over 7 bases. Per the germline V gene, CDR1 is SQVTM and CDR2 is ANQGSEA. The junction had 12 bases not matched to a gene; V was cut back by 6 bases and J by 2 bases. The CDR3 sequence is 15 residues long. Here the CDR3 reads CSVRQGVTANYGYTF. The CDR3 bases are TGCAGCGTACGACAGGGCGTGACAGCGAACTATGGCTACACCTTC. Full variable domain (remainder filled in from reference TRBV29-1 and TRBJ1-2): SAVISQKPSRDICQRGTSLTIQCQVDSQVTMMFWYRQQPGQSLTLIATANQGSEATYESGFVIDKFPISRPNLTFSTLTVSNMSPEDSSIYLCSVRQGVTANYGYTFGSGTRLTVV.

To note about this clone: The junction shows a germline mismatch at one end, possibly a read error. V usage is TRBV30 and J usage is TRBJ1-6; 8 nucleotides line up with TRBD1. CDR3 length equals 18 residues. CDR1 GTSNPN and CDR2 SVGIG come from the germline V gene (reference sequence). CDR3 amino acids: CARSVKRTGTEDNSPLHF. The CDR3 nucleotides are TGTGCCCGGAGTGTAAAGAGGACAGGGACGGAAGATAATTCACCCCTCCACTTT.

The V gene is TRBV27, the J gene TRBJ1-2; D uncertain. CDR1 MNHEY and CDR2 SMNVEV come from the germline V gene (reference sequence). The CDR3 covers 13 residues. The V end lost 3 bases, the J end lost 7 bases, and 12 bases lay between the germline ends. CDR3 coding DNA: TGTGCCAGCAGTTTCATTGGAGGTGGTGGCTACACCTTC. Encoded protein: CASSFIGGGGYTF.